This T cell receptor (beta chain) was obtained from a study of shared clonotypes between healthy human individuals. General observations from the study: Several donors held around 5% of naive CD4 clonotypes in common.

Samples underwent the assay at deep level. The method was immunoSEQ multiplex PCR; TCRdb's version includes in-frame clones alone and lacks a portion of them. This table holds about 730,000 clones, over 60% found once. Looked up from germline, CDR1 is SGHRS and CDR2 is YFSETQ. This CDR3 is 14 amino acids long. The V end was cut by 1 base, the J end by 7 bases, with 14 bases between. Free of recent acute infections or vaccinations, the donors were healthy HIV-negative adults. For this clone: Its specificity is not known.

The sequence derives from a woman younger than 45 in good health. The J gene is TRBJ1-1, the V gene TRBV5-1, with D possibly TRBD1 on 6 matching bases. Sequenced input: memory CD4+ T cells sorted from blood. As for subset: CD45RA-negative fraction. DNA of the CDR3: TGCGCCAGCAGCTTGCCAGGGGCCTCGGATGAAGCTTTCTTT. Its protein is CASSLPGASDEAFF.